This note documents a single T cell receptor (beta chain) sequence. What it binds is not known. Trimming removed 4 bases at V and 4 bases at J, with 16 bases between. Germline V gene sequence: CDR1 LNHDA, CDR2 SQIVND (reference sequence). The CDR3 is 15 amino acids. The data are from a study of cytomegalovirus exposure and HLA in healthy donors. Notes on the study in general: Fewer N-insertions (relative to the roughly 720-donor mean) were reportedly seen in an Asian-associated ancestry cluster in a later analysis.

60 Vbeta and 13 Jbeta primers were used in PCR. TCRdb's copy holds only in-frame clones and misses some; the assay was immunoSEQ multiplex PCR. The sample lists under 200,000 clones; roughly 80% were seen once. Sequencing input: PBMCs. This chain connects TRBV19 to TRBJ1-1, with D uncertain. The TCR was taken from a male donor in good health and CMV-seronegative. In DNA, the CDR3 is TGTGCCAGTAGTAACCGACAACCGTTCGGCACTGAAGCTTTCTTT. This sequence encodes CASSNRQPFGTEAFF.